The 20 T cell receptor beta chains listed next were all sequenced from one sample in a study of early T cells in non-severe SARS-CoV-2 infection. One entry per CDR3 protein results from TCRdb running MiXCR on the 5' RACE reads. In the table there are under 50,000 distinct CDR3 sequences, approximately 4.1% of which are singletons. The source material was whole blood. These receptors were collected from an adult who was a healthcare worker with PCR-confirmed SARS-CoV-2 infection or an uninfected control (not recorded which).

The table lists this clonotype with many counts. This rearrangement joins TRBV2 to TRBJ2-6; D could derive from TRBD1 or TRBD2 (6 bases each). V was cut by 5 bases and J by 0 bases, with 17 bases left in between. The length of the CDR3 is 18 residues. Germline V gives CDR1 SNHLY, CDR2 FYNNEI. CDR3 region: CASSPTDRRGSGANVLTF. The CDR3 DNA follows: TGTGCCAGCAGTCCTACCGACAGGAGGGGCTCTGGGGCCAACGTCCTGACTTTC.

This clonotype appeared many times. The chain uses TRBV29-1 and TRBJ2-5, with unresolved D. V shed 7 bases and J shed 1 base, with 13 bases lying between them. Germline-derived CDR1 and CDR2 are SQVTM and ANQGSEA. The CDR3 consists of 13 residues. The CDR3 spells CSASGSSQETQYF. CDR3 nucleotides: TGCAGCGCTTCCGGTTCGAGCCAAGAGACCCAGTACTTC.

This clonotype was recorded at least ten times. The CDR3 here is CSARLRDYLPDTQYF. DNA for the CDR3: TGCAGTGCTAGATTACGGGACTACCTCCCAGATACGCAGTATTTT. The rearrangement uses TRBV20-1 and TRBJ2-3; 7 nucleotides align to TRBD2. The junction had 9 bases not matched to a gene; V was cut back by 2 bases and J by 4 bases. The CDR3 length is 15 residues. Germline-derived CDR1 and CDR2 are DFQATT and SNEGSKA (reference sequence).

This clonotype showed up just a few times. The chain is built from TRBV11-2 and TRBJ2-1; 7 bases align to TRBD2. Germline CDR1 is SGHAT and CDR2 is FQNNGV. V trimming: 0 bases; J trimming: 9 bases; junction bases outside the gene matches: 5. There are 14 residues in the CDR3. The CDR3 protein is CASSLDLASGEQFF. In DNA, the CDR3 is TGTGCCAGCAGCTTAGATTTGGCTAGCGGTGAGCAGTTCTTC.

Comment on this clonotype: Germline is not matched at one junction end, which may reflect a read error. The chain couples TRBV7-9 to TRBJ2-3, with D perhaps matching TRBD1 or TRBD2 (5 bases each). From germline, CDR1 is SEHNR and CDR2 FQNEAQ (reference sequence). CDR3 length: 14 amino acids. The CDR3 DNA sequence: TGTGTCAGCAGCGTACAGCGAGGGGCAGATACGCAGTATTTT. It translates to CVSSVQRGADTQYF.

This clonotype has only a few counts. The genes are TRBV4-3 and TRBJ2-1, with 7 bases identical to TRBD2. The CDR3 is 15 residues long. CDR1 LGHNA and CDR2 YSLEER come from the germline V gene. The V and J ends lost 3 bases and 4 bases, in that order; junction bases with no gene match: 6. The chain's CDR3 is CASSQVASGYNEQFF. DNA for the CDR3: TGCGCCAGCAGCCAGGTTGCTAGCGGATACAATGAGCAGTTCTTC.

A few counts support this clonotype. The rearrangement joins TRBV11-3 to TRBJ2-3; 10 bases are a match to TRBD1. This CDR3 has 15 amino acids. V shed 4 bases and J 6 bases; nucleotides not matched to a gene: 7. CDR1 is SGHNT, CDR2 YENEEA, per germline. CDR3 in DNA: TGTGCCAGCAGCTCCCTAGGGGGACAGGGGGATACGCAGTATTTT. It is translated as CASSSLGGQGDTQYF.

This clonotype occurred many times. The V call is TRBV10-3, the J call TRBJ2-5; a weak D match, TRBD2 (6 bases). The germline V gene encodes CDR1 ENHRY and CDR2 SYGVKD. Trimming removed 3 bases at V and 3 bases at J, with 8 bases between. There are 13 residues in the CDR3. This chain's CDR3 is CAISEGGEETQYF. In DNA, the CDR3 is TGTGCCATCAGTGAAGGAGGGGAAGAGACCCAGTACTTC.

J is TRBJ2-1 and V is TRBV11-3; 12 nucleotides agree with TRBD2. The length of the CDR3 is 16 residues. Trimming took 1 base from V and 4 from J; bases not matched to a gene: 2. From germline, CDR1 is SGHNT and CDR2 YENEEA. CDR3 coding DNA: TGTGCCAGCAGCTTAGGACTAGCGGGGGAATACAATGAGCAGTTCTTC. This translates into CASSLGLAGEYNEQFF. Full variable domain (missing parts from reference TRBV11-3 and TRBJ2-1): EAGVVQSPRYKIIEKKQPVAFWCNPISGHNTLYWYLQNLGQGPELLIRYENEEAVDDSQLPKDRFSAERLKGVDSTLKIQPAELGDSAVYLCASSLGLAGEYNEQFFGPGTRLTVL.

The table lists this clonotype with many counts. The J gene is TRBJ2-3, the V gene TRBV6-6, with D unresolved. The CDR3 is 14 amino acids. CDR1 and CDR2 (germline): MNHNY, SVGAGI (reference sequence). Trimming removed 6 bases at V and 0 bases at J, with 10 bases between. The CDR3 sequence is CASRESQSTDTQYF. The CDR3, as DNA: TGTGCCAGCAGGGAAAGTCAGAGCACAGATACGCAGTATTTT.

This clonotype turned up a few times. The chain employs TRBV12-3 or TRBV12-4 and TRBJ2-1, with 8 bases aligning to TRBD2. V shed 8 bases and J 8 bases; nucleotides not matched to a gene: 11. The CDR3 runs 14 residues. The CDR3 reads CASLAGGLVDEQFF. CDR3 DNA sequence: TGTGCCAGCCTTGCGGGGGGCTTGGTAGATGAGCAGTTCTTC.

This clonotype was seen a few times. This rearrangement joins TRBV5-4 to TRBJ2-3; TRBD2 matches 9 bases. Trimming removed 1 base from V and 5 bases from J; junction bases left unmatched: 5. The CDR3 loop spans 15 amino acids. CDR1 and CDR2 (germline): SGHNT, YYREEE (reference sequence). CDR3 protein: CASSLSSGSRDTQYF. In nucleotides, the CDR3 is TGTGCCAGCAGCTTGAGTAGCGGGAGTAGAGATACGCAGTATTTT. The entire variable domain, with the rest obtained from reference TRBV5-4 and TRBJ2-3, is as follows: ETGVTQSPTHLIKTRGQQVTLRCSSQSGHNTVSWYQQALGQGPQFIFQYYREEENGRGNFPPRFSGLQFPNYSSELNVNALELDDSALYLCASSLSSGSRDTQYFGPGTRLTVL.

The sample holds many counts of this clonotype. This chain links TRBV12-3 or TRBV12-4 with TRBJ1-2; possible D gene TRBD1, 5 bases. This CDR3 spans 14 amino acids. Deletions cut 3 bases from V and 2 bases from J, with 10 bases between. The CDR3 DNA is TGTGCCAGCAGTTTCAGACAGAACAACTATGGCTACACCTTC. Its translation is CASSFRQNNYGYTF.

This clonotype was seen ten or more times. The chain links TRBV5-5 to TRBJ1-5; D may be TRBD1 (5 bases). Per the germline V gene, CDR1 is SGHKS and CDR2 is YYEKEE (reference sequence). The CDR3 runs to 15 residues. Trimming cost V 2 bases and J 0 bases, with 9 bases left between them. The CDR3 spells CASSLSGYSNQPQHF. CDR3 nucleotides: TGTGCCAGCAGCTTATCAGGGTATAGCAATCAGCCCCAGCATTTT.

This clonotype was seen more than once but under ten times. The rearrangement uses TRBV4-3 and TRBJ2-7; 8 nucleotides line up with TRBD2. Germline loops: CDR1 LGHNA, CDR2 YSLEER. The length of the CDR3 is 16 residues. Trimming removed 2 bases from V and 3 bases from J; junction bases left unmatched: 9. The CDR3 is CASSQNRGTSGYEQYF. DNA of the CDR3: TGCGCCAGCAGCCAAAACCGAGGAACTAGCGGCTACGAGCAGTACTTC.

At least ten counts were recorded for this clonotype. This chain uses TRBV20-1 with TRBJ2-1; 11 bases agree with TRBD2. The CDR3 extends over 15 amino acids. CDR1 is DFQATT and CDR2 is SNEGSKA in the germline V gene (reference sequence). The V segment lost 7 bases and the J segment 4 bases; nucleotides outside the gene matches: 9. The CDR3 is CSVPGLAVLYNEQFF. CDR3 DNA: TGCAGTGTACCGGGACTAGCGGTCTTGTACAATGAGCAGTTCTTC.

This clonotype is classed as medium-sized. The chain joins TRBV20-1 to TRBJ2-7; D is uncertain. The CDR3 sequence is 11 residues long. Looked up from germline, CDR1 is DFQATT and CDR2 is SNEGSKA (reference sequence). Trimming pared 1 base from V and 2 bases from J, leaving 3 bases between. DNA for the CDR3: TGCAGTGCTAGAGCTACCTACGAGCAGTACTTC. The encoded protein is CSARATYEQYF.

Ten or more counts support this clonotype. The rearrangement joins TRBV19 to TRBJ2-6; D ambiguous. Germline CDR1 reads LNHDA; CDR2 reads SQIVND (reference sequence). The CDR3 is 14 residues long. The ends were cut back, 7 bases at V and 2 bases at J, with 9 bases in the middle. DNA of the CDR3: TGTGCCAGTAAGAAAGAGGCTGGGGCCAACGTCCTGACTTTC. It codes for CASKKEAGANVLTF.

This clonotype was counted many times. The chain uses TRBV20-1 and TRBJ2-3, with 7 bases aligning to TRBD1. The CDR3 has 13 amino acids. With 1 base clipped from V and 6 bases from J, the junction kept 4 bases outside the gene matches. Per the germline V gene, CDR1 is DFQATT and CDR2 is SNEGSKA (reference sequence). This chain's CDR3 is CSARGQGGDTQYF. DNA for the CDR3: TGCAGTGCTAGAGGACAGGGCGGCGATACGCAGTATTTT.

The chain employs TRBV5-5 and TRBJ2-1, with D perhaps matching TRBD1 or TRBD2 (6 bases each). V was cut by 3 bases and J by 8 bases, with 12 bases left in between. Looked up from germline, CDR1 is SGHKS and CDR2 is YYEKEE (reference sequence). The CDR3 is 13 residues long. CDR3 protein: CASSSGGGYEQFF. In nucleotides, the CDR3 is TGTGCCAGCAGCTCCGGAGGGGGGTATGAGCAGTTCTTC. Supplemented by reference TRBV5-5 and TRBJ2-1, the full variable domain reads DAGVTQSPTHLIKTRGQQVTLRCSPISGHKSVSWYQQVLGQGPQFIFQYYEKEERGRGNFPDRFSARQFPNYSSELNVNALLLGDSALYLCASSSGGGYEQFFGPGTRLTVL.